Shown below are 16 T cell receptor beta chains from a single sample sequenced in a study of patients and donors after allogeneic stem cell transplantation. TCRdb independently ran MiXCR on the RT-PCR reads; one entry per CDR3 protein. Of some 2,600 distinct CDR3 sequences listed, 7.9% are singletons. What was sequenced was blood, either unsorted or a sorted T cell fraction (not recorded which). The source is a human donor who was either an allogeneic HSCT recipient or a stem cell or donor lymphocyte infusion donor (not recorded which). It is not recorded whose cells these are; they may come from a transplant donor.

This clonotype has a handful of counts. V and J are TRBV7-2 and TRBJ1-2; weak D call: TRBD1 (5 bases). V dropped 2 bases and J dropped 8 bases, with 18 bases sitting between them. The germline CDR1 and CDR2 sequences are SGHTA and FQGNSA. The CDR3 runs to 15 residues. The CDR3 DNA sequence: TGTGCCAGCAGCTTACCGCGCAGGGCTCCCTCGGGCTACACCTTC. This codes for CASSLPRRAPSGYTF.

The chain joins TRBV4-1 to TRBJ1-5; 9 positions agree with TRBD1. J gave up 4 bases and V 6 bases, and 4 bases lay outside the gene matches. This CDR3 has 14 residues. From germline, CDR1 is MGHRA and CDR2 YSYEKL. The CDR3 reads CASRGTGPNQPQHF. The DNA for the CDR3 is TGCGCCAGCAGGGGGACAGGGCCGAATCAGCCCCAGCATTTT.

This clonotype is classed as medium-sized (0.01 to 0.1%). The genes are TRBV7-2 and TRBJ2-5; the D gene is possibly TRBD2 (5 bases). Germline V gene lookup returns CDR1 SGHTA and CDR2 FQGNSA. This CDR3 contains 13 residues. The V end was cut by 1 base, the J end by 3 bases, with 6 bases between. CDR3 DNA sequence: TGTGCCAGCAGCTTAGAAGCGGAAGAGACCCAGTACTTC. This gives the protein CASSLEAEETQYF.

The chain recombines TRBV20-1 with TRBJ2-1; the D gene is possibly TRBD2 (6 bases). Germline loops: CDR1 DFQATT, CDR2 SNEGSKA (reference sequence). Trimming stripped 1 base from V and 7 bases from J, with 20 bases between. The CDR3 extends over 16 amino acids. For the CDR3, the DNA is TGCAGTGCTAGAGTTACAAGCCGGCGGGGTAGGAATGAGCAGTTCTTC. Protein sequence: CSARVTSRRGRNEQFF.

This clonotype was counted between two and nine times. J is TRBJ2-3 and V is TRBV5-1; TRBD2 aligns across 7 bases. With 4 bases clipped from V and 0 bases from J, the junction kept 2 bases outside the gene matches. This CDR3 is built from 14 residues. Germline-derived CDR1 and CDR2 are SGHRS and YFSETQ. This CDR3 reads CASSLAESTDTQYF. The CDR3 nucleotides are TGCGCCAGCAGCCTAGCGGAAAGCACAGATACGCAGTATTTT.

By sample fraction, this clonotype is medium-sized. The chain employs TRBV7-2 and TRBJ1-1; D uncertain. The CDR3 loop spans 14 amino acids. V lost 5 bases to trimming and J lost 3 bases, with 13 bases between them. The germline gives CDR1 SGHTA, CDR2 FQGNSA. The CDR3 DNA reads as TGTGCCAGCAGCCCCTACGGACCGGACACTGAAGCTTTCTTT. It translates to CASSPYGPDTEAFF.

This clonotype is large. The CDR3 reads CASSPPFSDRDGYTF. CDR3 bases: TGTGCCAGCTCACCACCGTTCAGCGACAGGGACGGCTACACCTTC. The V and J genes are TRBV18 and TRBJ1-2; 7 bases align to TRBD1. Losses at the gene ends were 0 bases for V and 8 bases for J; bases not matched to a gene: 9. The V gene's germline CDR1 is KGHSH and CDR2 LQKENI. CDR3 length: 15 amino acids.

The chain joins TRBV11-2 to TRBJ2-1, with D perhaps matching TRBD2 (6 bases). Looked up from germline, CDR1 is SGHAT and CDR2 is FQNNGV. The germline V and J ends were trimmed by 5 bases and 6 bases, with 17 bases remaining between them. The CDR3 length is 15 residues. The CDR3 reads CASSPVGGLTNEQFF. The CDR3 DNA follows: TGTGCCAGCAGCCCCGTGGGGGGTTTGACCAATGAGCAGTTCTTC.

This clonotype was detected only a few times. This sequence joins TRBV7-2 and TRBJ2-1; D is perhaps TRBD1 (5 bases). This CDR3 comprises 13 residues. V was pared by 0 bases and J by 9 bases, with 9 bases between. From germline, CDR1 is SGHTA and CDR2 FQGNSA. The CDR3 region is CASSLAGEGEQFF. The CDR3 DNA is TGTGCCAGCAGCTTAGCAGGGGAAGGTGAGCAGTTCTTC.

The table lists this clonotype with a few counts. This sequence joins TRBV11-2 and TRBJ2-7; TRBD2 is a possible D gene (5 bases). CDR1 and CDR2 (germline): SGHAT, FQNNGV. The CDR3 is 11 amino acids. V was trimmed by 5 bases and J by 3 bases, leaving 5 bases between them. DNA of the CDR3: TGTGCCAGCAGCGACTACTACGAGCAGTACTTC. Translated: CASSDYYEQYF.

CDR3 region: CASSFGGLGYTF. CDR3 bases: TGTGCCAGCAGTTTTGGGGGTCTGGGCTACACCTTC. The chain has TRBV27 and TRBJ1-2, with D tentatively TRBD1 (5 bases). V lost 3 bases, J lost 8 bases, and 10 bases lay in between. Looked up from germline, CDR1 is MNHEY and CDR2 is SMNVEV (reference sequence). CDR3 size: 12 residues.

Within the sample, this clonotype is medium-sized. The rearrangement joins TRBV5-1 to TRBJ2-1; D gene uncertain. Germline values: CDR1 SGHRS, CDR2 YFSETQ. Between the trimmed V and J ends, which lost 0 bases and 0 bases, there was a span of 7 bases. This CDR3 is built from 15 residues. CDR3 in DNA: TGCGCCAGCAGCTTGGACGGAAGCTCCTACAATGAGCAGTTCTTC. Amino acids: CASSLDGSSYNEQFF.

This clonotype was picked up a small number of times. The chain uses TRBV5-5 and TRBJ2-7; D gene ambiguous. Germline values: CDR1 SGHKS, CDR2 YYEKEE (reference sequence). The CDR3 consists of 11 residues. Between the trimmed V and J ends, which lost 4 bases and 2 bases, there was a span of 4 bases. Written as DNA, the CDR3 is TGTGCCAGCAGCGCCGCCTACGAGCAGTACTTC. This sequence encodes CASSAAYEQYF. The whole variable domain, remainder taken from reference TRBV5-5 and TRBJ2-7, is DAGVTQSPTHLIKTRGQQVTLRCSPISGHKSVSWYQQVLGQGPQFIFQYYEKEERGRGNFPDRFSARQFPNYSSELNVNALLLGDSALYLCASSAAYEQYFGPGTRLTVT.

In its sample, this clonotype ranks as medium-sized. The V call is TRBV18, the J call TRBJ2-4; D is possibly TRBD1 (6 bases). Trimming took 8 bases from V and 5 from J, leaving 13 bases between them. This CDR3 spans 13 amino acids. Germline V lookup: CDR1 KGHSH, CDR2 LQKENI. CDR3 region: CASTQGRQNIQYF. CDR3 bases: TGTGCCAGCACACAGGGACGGCAAAACATTCAGTACTTC.

The chain carries TRBV20-1 and TRBJ2-7; 8 nucleotides line up with TRBD1. Per the germline V gene, CDR1 is DFQATT and CDR2 is SNEGSKA (reference sequence). There are 14 residues in the CDR3. The V segment lost 5 bases and the J segment 0 bases; nucleotides outside the gene matches: 6. For the CDR3, the DNA is TGCAGTGCTGAAAACAGGGGGGCCTCCTACGAGCAGTACTTC. Residues: CSAENRGASYEQYF.

This clonotype is labeled as medium-sized. This chain joins TRBV5-1 and TRBJ2-7, with 14 bases fitting TRBD2. Trimming cost V 0 bases and J 7 bases; bases outside gene matches: 6. The germline V gene encodes CDR1 SGHRS and CDR2 YFSETQ. This CDR3 contains 16 residues. The CDR3 here is CASSLAPGLAGVEQYF. CDR3 coding DNA: TGCGCCAGCAGCTTGGCACCGGGACTAGCGGGAGTAGAGCAGTACTTC. Looking up the rest from reference TRBV5-1 and TRBJ2-7 gives the full variable domain: KAGVTQTPRYLIKTRGQQVTLSCSPISGHRSVSWYQQTPGQGLQFLFEYFSETQRNKGNFPGRFSGRQFSNSRSEMNVSTLELGDSALYLCASSLAPGLAGVEQYFGPGTRLTVT.